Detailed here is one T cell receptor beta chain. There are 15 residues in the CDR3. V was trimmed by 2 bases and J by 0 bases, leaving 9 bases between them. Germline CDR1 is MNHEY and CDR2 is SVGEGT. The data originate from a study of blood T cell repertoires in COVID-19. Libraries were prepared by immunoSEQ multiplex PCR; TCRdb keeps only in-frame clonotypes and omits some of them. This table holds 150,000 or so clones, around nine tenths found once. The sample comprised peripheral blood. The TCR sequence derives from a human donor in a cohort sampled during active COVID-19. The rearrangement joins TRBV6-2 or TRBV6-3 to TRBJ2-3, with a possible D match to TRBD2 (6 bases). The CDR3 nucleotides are TGTGCCAGCAGTTACATCGGGGGAAGCACAGATACGCAGTATTTT. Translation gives CASSYIGGSTDTQYF.